This TCR beta chain was profiled in a study of response to subunit inactivated influenza vaccine. The CDR3 extends over 13 amino acids. Germline V gene data show CDR1 as MNHEY and CDR2 as SMNVEV (reference sequence). V was clipped by 8 bases and J by 6 bases; unmatched bases: 10. TCRdb independently ran MiXCR on the RT-PCR reads; one entry per CDR3 protein. The sample has 590,000 or so distinct CDR3 sequences, roughly 15% seen once. The TCR originated in a man aged 50-59 years who received an inactivated influenza vaccine. V usage is TRBV27 and J usage is TRBJ2-7, with 7 bases matching TRBD1. Sequencing used PBMCs from blood, obtained roughly 15 days before vaccination. The CDR3 protein is CASCRDRVGEQYF. The CDR3 nucleotides read TGTGCCAGCTGCAGGGACAGAGTGGGCGAGCAGTACTTC.